These T cell receptor beta chains were read from a single sample in a study of shared clonotypes between healthy human individuals. Sequencing used immunoSEQ multiplex PCR; TCRdb keeps in-frame clones, though not all of them. The profile covers approximately 2.3 million clones, with approximately 93% appearing a single time and 0.35% to 0.5% taken by the ten largest. Input material: naive CD4+ T cells from PBMCs. These receptors were obtained from a man between 18 and 29 years old in good health. Some clones in this sample may be carry-over from other donors' samples. Both conserved end residues are part of each CDR3. The D gene is left open where the match is weak. A clone size is listed for some rows: how often the clone was seen (once, few, many), or a class if it is expanded.

j_call clone_size d_call cdr3_length v_call cdr3_aa cdr3_nt
TRBJ2-7 . . 15 TRBV18 CASSPRRQGADEQYF TGTGCCAGCTCACCACGACGGCAGGGCGCCGACGAGCAGTACTTC
TRBJ2-1 . TRBD2 15 TRBV27 CASTRTSGKYNEQFF TGTGCCAGCACCCGGACTAGCGGGAAGTACAATGAGCAGTTCTTC
TRBJ2-3 . . 14 TRBV9 CASSARTNTDTQYF TGTGCCAGCAGCGCCCGGACAAACACAGATACGCAGTATTTT
TRBJ1-5 . . 18 TRBV10-1 CANLRQEHPHHSNQPQHF TGCGCCAACCTTAGGCAGGAACACCCCCATCATAGCAATCAGCCCCAGCATTTT
TRBJ1-1 . TRBD1 14 TRBV4-1 CASSPTGRNTEAFF TGCGCCAGCAGCCCGACAGGGAGGAACACTGAAGCTTTCTTT
TRBJ2-2 few . 12 TRBV10-3 CAISDSTGELFF TGTGCCATCAGTGATTCTACCGGGGAGCTGTTTTTT
TRBJ2-3 . . 14 TRBV11-3 CASSLGRNTDTQYF TGTGCCAGCAGCTTAGGGCGGAACACAGATACGCAGTATTTT
TRBJ2-1 . . 15 TRBV5-6 CASSAGPSSYNEQFF TGTGCCAGCAGCGCGGGCCCTAGCTCCTACAATGAGCAGTTCTTC
TRBJ2-1 . . 13 TRBV7-2 CASSFAGVNEQFF TGTGCCAGCAGCTTTGCAGGGGTCAACGAGCAGTTCTTC
TRBJ2-2 . TRBD1 19 TRBV4-2 CASSHYLATSDRGAGELFF TGTGCCAGCAGCCACTATCTCGCGACGTCGGACAGGGGAGCCGGGGAGCTGTTTTTT
TRBJ2-2 few . 13 TRBV2 CASSPTNTGELFF TGTGCCAGCAGCCCGACGAACACCGGGGAGCTGTTTTTT
TRBJ1-4 . . 18 TRBV11-2 CASSLEGGGRLLNEKLFF TGTGCCAGCAGCTTAGAGGGTGGGGGCCGGCTCTTAAATGAAAAACTGTTTTTT